The 13 T cell receptor beta chains reported below all come from one sample, sequenced in a study of regulatory T cells in long-lasting Graves disease. Relying on iRepertoire HTBI primers and Arm-PCR of CDR3 regions, the team built TCR beta libraries. TCRdb ran MiXCR on the multiplex PCR reads and lists one entry per CDR3 protein. The sample has 400,000 to 550,000 distinct CDR3 sequences; roughly 17% are singletons. The time point here: newly diagnosed GD, antithyroid drugs for less than 3 months. Scientists built the TCR library using RNA that was extracted from PBMCs. These data also featured in a second study, about T cells in Graves' hyperthyroidism and ophthalmopathy.

Sequencing was performed on peripheral blood mononuclear cells (PBMCs), taken at new diagnosis, from a patient treated with antithyroid drugs. The receptors originated from a woman aged 30 to 39 with Graves disease.

This clonotype appeared a few times. The V and J genes are TRBV20-1 and TRBJ2-1, with 7 bases that match TRBD2. J lost 6 bases, V lost 6 bases, and 8 bases had no gene match. The CDR3 totals 13 residues. CDR1 is DFQATT and CDR2 is SNEGSKA in the germline V gene (reference sequence). CDR3 coding DNA: TGCAGTGCATCCACGCGGGAGTTCAATGAGCAGTTCTTC. Translating it yields CSASTREFNEQFF.

As concerns this clonotype: A much larger clonotype is one base distant, so this may be a read error. This chain links TRBV3-1 with TRBJ2-3; a weak D match, TRBD2 (5 bases). The DNA end is a closer match to TRBJ2-1, so the J assignment may be wrong. CDR1 and CDR2 (germline): LGHDT, YNNKEL (reference sequence). The CDR3 consists of 14 residues. CDR3 sequence (DNA): TGTGCCAGCAGCCCTGACCCTCTTACGAGGGTGCAGTTCTTC. Amino acids: CASSPDPLTRVQFF.

This clonotype was detected many times. The rearrangement uses TRBV2 and TRBJ2-5; 11 bases match TRBD1. In germline, CDR1 is SNHLY, CDR2 FYNNEI. This CDR3 has 14 residues. Germline trimming cut 9 bases from V and 5 bases from J; bases unmatched to any gene: 8. This chain's CDR3 is CASRDRGGRETQYF. In nucleotides, the CDR3 is TGTGCCAGTAGGGACAGGGGGGGGAGGGAGACCCAGTACTTC.

In its sample, this clonotype was seen many times. The J gene is TRBJ2-3, the V gene TRBV20-1; D is perhaps TRBD1 or TRBD2 (5 bases each). Germline CDR1 reads DFQATT; CDR2 reads SNEGSKA (reference sequence). CDR3 size: 13 residues. The V end lost 6 bases, the J end lost 2 bases, and 12 bases lay between the germline ends. The CDR3 bases are TGCAGTGCAAGGGGACCGATCACAGATACGCAGTATTTT. It specifies CSARGPITDTQYF.

This clonotype was seen at least ten times. This chain connects TRBV5-5 to TRBJ2-3; 8 bases map to TRBD1. The CDR3 loop spans 19 amino acids. The germline CDR1 and CDR2 sequences are SGHKS and YYEKEE (reference sequence). Germline trimming cut 1 base from V and 0 bases from J; bases unmatched to any gene: 13. CDR3 nucleotide sequence: TGTGCCAGCAGCTTGTACAGGGGGAGAGGTGGTTCTAGCACAGATACGCAGTATTTT. Its translation is CASSLYRGRGGSSTDTQYF. The whole variable domain, filled in from reference TRBV5-5 and TRBJ2-3, reads DAGVTQSPTHLIKTRGQQVTLRCSPISGHKSVSWYQQVLGQGPQFIFQYYEKEERGRGNFPDRFSARQFPNYSSELNVNALLLGDSALYLCASSLYRGRGGSSTDTQYFGPGTRLTVL.

This clonotype was seen repeatedly, ten times or more. The CDR3 loop reads CASSADSRGALNYGYTF. The CDR3 DNA reads TGTGCCAGCAGCGCGGACAGCCGCGGGGCCCTTAACTATGGCTACACCTTC. The chain combines TRBV5-4 with TRBJ1-2; tentatively, D is TRBD1 (6 bases). Germline V CDR1 and CDR2: SGHNT, YYREEE (reference sequence). V dropped 4 bases and J dropped 1 base, with 20 bases sitting between them. This CDR3 contains 17 residues.

This clonotype turned up a few times. The J gene is TRBJ2-2, the V gene TRBV9; 8 bases agree with TRBD1. J lost 3 bases, V lost 0 bases, and 7 bases had no gene match. Germline assignment: CDR1 SGDLS and CDR2 YYNGEE. The CDR3 loop spans 17 amino acids. This chain's CDR3 is CASSVVETGVYTGELFF. The CDR3 nucleotides read TGTGCCAGCAGCGTAGTCGAGACAGGGGTGTACACCGGGGAGCTGTTTTTT.

The gene calls are TRBV7-9 and TRBJ2-6; TRBD1 aligns across 7 bases. V trimming: 4 bases; J trimming: 0 bases; junction bases outside the gene matches: 9. The CDR3 is 18 amino acids. Germline V gene data show CDR1 as SEHNR and CDR2 as FQNEAQ (reference sequence). The CDR3 region has the DNA TGTGCCAGCAGCTCCCCCGGGACAGCTTACTCTGGGGCCAACGTCCTGACTTTC. Translation gives CASSSPGTAYSGANVLTF.

Turning to this clonotype: Being one base from a much bigger clone, this may be a read error. In DNA form, the CDR3 reads TGTGCCAGCAGCTTAGGAGCCAGGGGGAGATCTATGCAGTATTTT. Translating gives CASSLGARGRSMQYF. This rearrangement joins TRBV7-2 to TRBJ2-3, with 7 bases matching TRBD1. Germline loops: CDR1 SGHTA, CDR2 FQGNSA. Trimming cost V 1 base and J 11 bases; bases outside gene matches: 12. CDR3 length: 15 amino acids. The entire variable domain, with the rest obtained from reference TRBV7-2 and TRBJ2-3, is as follows: GAGVSQSPSNKVTEKGKDVELRCDPISGHTALYWYRQSLGQGLEFLIYFQGNSAPDKSGLPSDRFSAERTGGSVSTLTIQRTQQEDSAVYLCASSLGARGRSMQYFGPGTRLTVL.

This sequence joins TRBV19 and TRBJ1-1; D not certain. The length of the CDR3 is 15 residues. Germline V gene lookup returns CDR1 LNHDA and CDR2 SQIVND (reference sequence). With 1 base removed from V and 0 bases from J, the gap between germline ends came to 9 bases. The CDR3 DNA reads as TGTGCCAGTAGTATAGGCGGACGGATGAACACTGAAGCTTTCTTT. It is translated as CASSIGGRMNTEAFF.

This clonotype appeared many times. The gene calls are TRBV3-1 and TRBJ1-1, with 7 nucleotides matching TRBD1. This CDR3 is 14 amino acids long. Germline V gene lookup returns CDR1 LGHDT and CDR2 YNNKEL (reference sequence). Losses at the gene ends were 3 bases for V and 4 bases for J; bases not matched to a gene: 5. The CDR3 bases are TGTGCCAGCAGCCATCTCTCAGGGGGCACTGAAGCTTTCTTT. It encodes CASSHLSGGTEAFF.

This clonotype was detected many times. This chain connects TRBV2 to TRBJ1-5; the D gene is possibly TRBD1 (5 bases). Between the trimmed V and J ends, which lost 7 bases and 4 bases, there was a span of 8 bases. CDR3 length equals 12 residues. CDR1 is SNHLY, CDR2 FYNNEI, per germline. DNA of the CDR3: TGTGCCAGCAATGGGGGGAATCAGCCCCAGCATTTT. Its translation: CASNGGNQPQHF. The full variable domain, completed using reference TRBV2 and TRBJ1-5, is EPEVTQTPSHQVTQMGQEVILRCVPISNHLYFYWYRQILGQKVEFLVSFYNNEISEKSEIFDDQFSVERPDGSNFTLKIRSTKLEDSAMYFCASNGGNQPQHFGDGTRLSIL.

This chain uses TRBV7-8 with TRBJ1-5; the match to TRBD1 covers 9 bases. There are 18 residues in the CDR3. Trimming at V came to 1 base and at J to 7 bases, leaving 14 bases not matched to a gene. Germline V gives CDR1 SGHVS, CDR2 FQNEAQ. CDR3 in amino acids: CASSLGFPGTGQQQPQHF. Here the CDR3 DNA reads TGTGCCAGCAGCTTAGGCTTCCCCGGGACAGGGCAACAACAGCCCCAGCATTTT.